These T cell receptor beta chains were read from a single sample in a study of blood T cell repertoires in COVID-19. Repertoires were generated with immunoSEQ multiplex PCR, while TCRdb's copy carries only in-frame clones and drops some. Of over 100,000 clones listed, roughly four fifths are singletons. Sequencing used peripheral blood. These receptors were collected from a man between 60 and 75 years old with acute or convalescent COVID-19. The CDR3 runs from the conserved cysteine through the conserved F or W. Each record gives: CDR3 protein, CDR3 DNA, clone size, V gene, J gene, D gene. A D gene is named only where the DNA matches it firmly. Size values are once, few and many counts, or a class for expanded clones, and some rows have none.

CDR3: CASSPGREGLSPLHF
DNA: TGTGCCAGCAGCCCCGGTAGGGAGGGCCTTTCACCCCTCCACTTT
size: few
V: TRBV3-1/TRBV3-2
J: TRBJ1-6
D: -

CDR3: CASGSTLFLAREYNEQFF
DNA: TGTGCTAGTGGTTCCACCCTCTTTCTAGCTCGGGAATACAATGAGCAGTTCTTC
size: -
V: TRBV12-5
J: TRBJ2-1
D: -

CDR3: CASSLRTRSYEQYF
DNA: TGCGCCAGCAGTTTACGGACAAGATCCTACGAGCAGTACTTC
size: -
V: TRBV5-1
J: TRBJ2-7
D: -

CDR3: CASSTNRGEQYF
DNA: TGCGCCAGCAGTACCAACAGGGGCGAGCAGTACTTC
size: -
V: TRBV10-1
J: TRBJ2-7
D: TRBD1

CDR3: CASSHRDWRGYEQYF
DNA: TGTGCCAGCAGCCACCGCGACTGGAGAGGCTACGAGCAGTACTTC
size: -
V: TRBV14
J: TRBJ2-7
D: -

CDR3: CASSQGQAETYEQYF
DNA: TGCGCCAGCAGCCAAGGACAAGCGGAGACCTACGAGCAGTACTTC
size: -
V: TRBV4-3
J: TRBJ2-7
D: -

CDR3: CASSLRLAGGYTDTQYF
DNA: TGTGCCAGCAGCTTACGACTAGCGGGGGGGTACACAGATACGCAGTATTTT
size: -
V: TRBV5-5
J: TRBJ2-3
D: TRBD2

CDR3: CASGLVLGSPEKMNTEAFF
DNA: TGTGCTAGTGGTTTGGTCCTCGGGAGCCCGGAGAAGATGAACACTGAAGCTTTCTTT
size: -
V: TRBV12-5
J: TRBJ1-1
D: -

CDR3: CAISLAATYEQYF
DNA: TGTGCCATCAGCCTAGCGGCGACCTACGAGCAGTACTTC
size: -
V: TRBV10-3
J: TRBJ2-7
D: TRBD2

CDR3: CASSTRGGTGAGNTIYF
DNA: TGTGCCAGTAGTACCCGAGGAGGGACAGGGGCTGGAAACACCATATATTTT
size: -
V: TRBV19
J: TRBJ1-3
D: TRBD1

CDR3: CASFGRDLETQYF
DNA: TGTGCCAGCTTCGGGAGGGACTTAGAGACCCAGTACTTC
size: -
V: TRBV18
J: TRBJ2-5
D: TRBD2

CDR3: CASSRRTVSGNTIYF
DNA: TGTGCCAGCAGCCGAAGGACAGTCTCTGGAAACACCATATATTTT
size: few
V: TRBV7-6
J: TRBJ1-3
D: -

CDR3: CASSPGGMSETQYF
DNA: TGCGCCAGCAGCCCTGGGGGGATGTCGGAGACCCAGTACTTC
size: -
V: TRBV5-1
J: TRBJ2-5
D: -

CDR3: CASSLGLGSYTGELFF
DNA: TGCGCCAGCAGCTTGGGACTAGGTTCCTACACCGGGGAGCTGTTTTTT
size: once
V: TRBV5-1
J: TRBJ2-2
D: -

CDR3: CASSFSGSTGELFF
DNA: TGTGCCAGCAGCTTTAGCGGTAGCACCGGGGAGCTGTTTTTT
size: once
V: TRBV11-3
J: TRBJ2-2
D: -

CDR3: CASSIRDRGTTEAFF
DNA: TGTGCCAGTAGTATTCGTGACAGGGGTACAACTGAAGCTTTCTTT
size: -
V: TRBV19
J: TRBJ1-1
D: TRBD1

CDR3: CASSLAPGQGYEQFF
DNA: TGTGCCAGCAGCTTAGCACCGGGACAGGGGTATGAGCAGTTCTTC
size: -
V: TRBV11-2
J: TRBJ2-1
D: TRBD1

CDR3: CASSIRGRDRGSGDQPQHF
DNA: TGTGCCAGTAGTATAAGGGGGCGGGACAGGGGATCCGGGGATCAGCCCCAGCATTTT
size: -
V: TRBV19
J: TRBJ1-5
D: TRBD1

CDR3: CASSQGLAGGPSYNEQFF
DNA: TGTGCCAGCAGCCAAGGGTTAGCGGGGGGTCCCTCCTACAATGAGCAGTTCTTC
size: -
V: TRBV3-1/TRBV3-2
J: TRBJ2-1
D: TRBD2

CDR3: CASSPSAGTGELFF
DNA: TGTGCCAGCAGCCCTAGCGCGGGCACCGGGGAGCTGTTTTTT
size: -
V: TRBV7-2
J: TRBJ2-2
D: -

CDR3: CASSVDQRGWETQYF
DNA: TGTGCCAGCAGCGTAGATCAAAGGGGATGGGAGACCCAGTACTTC
size: once
V: TRBV9
J: TRBJ2-5
D: -

CDR3: CASREGLAGYTQYF
DNA: TGTGCCAGCAGAGAGGGACTAGCCGGATATACGCAGTATTTT
size: -
V: TRBV2
J: TRBJ2-3
D: TRBD2

CDR3: CASSIQGSYNEQFF
DNA: TGTGCCAGTAGTATTCAGGGCTCCTACAATGAGCAGTTCTTC
size: -
V: TRBV19
J: TRBJ2-1
D: -

CDR3: CASSFGDSRTYEQYF
DNA: TGCGCCAGCAGCTTTGGGGACAGTCGTACCTACGAGCAGTACTTC
size: -
V: TRBV5-1
J: TRBJ2-7
D: TRBD1

CDR3: CASSITSGTWGEQFF
DNA: TGTGCCAGTAGTATAACAAGCGGGACTTGGGGGGAGCAGTTCTTC
size: once
V: TRBV19
J: TRBJ2-1
D: TRBD2

CDR3: CASSPDRGYGYTF
DNA: TGTGCCAGCAGCCCGGACAGGGGTTATGGCTACACCTTC
size: -
V: TRBV11-2
J: TRBJ1-2
D: TRBD1

CDR3: CASSGLAGGTDTQYF
DNA: TGTGCCAGCAGTGGACTAGCGGGGGGCACAGATACGCAGTATTTT
size: -
V: TRBV2
J: TRBJ2-3
D: TRBD2

CDR3: CASRSTGNTGELFF
DNA: TGTGCCAGCAGGTCGACAGGGAACACCGGGGAGCTGTTTTTT
size: -
V: TRBV7-6
J: TRBJ2-2
D: -

CDR3: CASSQDIKRTSGRRNEQFF
DNA: TGTGCCAGCAGCCAAGATATTAAGAGGACTAGCGGGAGGCGAAATGAGCAGTTCTTC
size: few
V: TRBV4-2
J: TRBJ2-1
D: TRBD2

CDR3: CASSPQEGTYGYTF
DNA: TGTGCCAGCAGCCCCCAGGAGGGCACCTATGGCTACACCTTC
size: -
V: TRBV5-5
J: TRBJ1-2
D: -

CDR3: CASSPGSLRNTEAFF
DNA: TGCGCCAGCAGCCCAGGGTCACTCCGGAACACTGAAGCTTTCTTT
size: once
V: TRBV4-1
J: TRBJ1-1
D: -

CDR3: CASSLYGRNTGELFF
DNA: TGTGCCAGCAGCTTATACGGGAGGAACACCGGGGAGCTGTTTTTT
size: -
V: TRBV11-2
J: TRBJ2-2
D: -

CDR3: CASSQERRLAGVLSGELFF
DNA: TGCGCCAGCAGCCAAGAGAGGAGACTAGCGGGAGTTCTTAGCGGGGAGCTGTTTTTT
size: once
V: TRBV4-1
J: TRBJ2-2
D: TRBD2

CDR3: CASGLDLLATDTQYF
DNA: TGTGCTAGTGGTTTGGACCTTCTAGCTACAGATACGCAGTATTTT
size: -
V: TRBV12-5
J: TRBJ2-3
D: -

CDR3: CASRRDSLAYEQYF
DNA: TGTGCCAGCAGGAGGGACTCCCTTGCCTACGAGCAGTACTTC
size: -
V: TRBV5-4
J: TRBJ2-7
D: -

CDR3: CASSPAVNTEAFF
DNA: TGTGCCAGCAGCCCTGCGGTGAACACTGAAGCTTTCTTT
size: once
V: TRBV7-9
J: TRBJ1-1
D: -

CDR3: CASSKGQGADFGCGYTF
DNA: TGTGCCAGCAGCAAGGGACAGGGGGCGGATTTTGGCTGTGGCTACACCTTC
size: -
V: TRBV21-1
J: TRBJ1-2
D: -

CDR3: CASTQGLAALGADTQYF
DNA: TGTGCCAGCACCCAAGGGCTAGCGGCCTTGGGGGCAGATACGCAGTATTTT
size: -
V: TRBV28
J: TRBJ2-3
D: TRBD2

CDR3: CASSLDPGYMDTQYF
DNA: TGTGCCAGCAGCTTGGATCCGGGATATATGGATACGCAGTATTTT
size: -
V: TRBV5-6
J: TRBJ2-3
D: -

CDR3: CASSQEGAGWGTDTQYF
DNA: TGTGCCAGCAGCCAAGAAGGGGCAGGGTGGGGCACAGATACGCAGTATTTT
size: -
V: TRBV14
J: TRBJ2-3
D: -

CDR3: CASSLDGGPSEAFF
DNA: TGTGCCAGCAGCTTAGATGGCGGTCCCTCTGAAGCTTTCTTT
size: -
V: TRBV7-2
J: TRBJ1-1
D: -

CDR3: CASSVGGTNEKLFF
DNA: TGTGCCAGCAGCGTCGGGGGGACTAATGAAAAACTGTTTTTT
size: -
V: TRBV2
J: TRBJ1-4
D: -

CDR3: CASSHETRSSGANVLTF
DNA: TGTGCCAGCAGCCATGAGACACGAAGCTCTGGGGCCAACGTCCTGACTTTC
size: -
V: TRBV3-1/TRBV3-2
J: TRBJ2-6
D: -

CDR3: CASSLIAVSEAFF
DNA: TGTGCCAGCAGCTTAATTGCAGTGTCTGAAGCTTTCTTT
size: once
V: TRBV7-9
J: TRBJ1-1
D: -

CDR3: CASSLSTGGLGNEQFF
DNA: TGCGCCAGCAGCTTGAGCACAGGGGGTCTCGGCAATGAGCAGTTCTTC
size: -
V: TRBV5-1
J: TRBJ2-1
D: TRBD1

CDR3: CASSSRGWEQYF
DNA: TGTGCCAGCAGTTCCAGGGGGTGGGAGCAGTACTTC
size: -
V: TRBV28
J: TRBJ2-7
D: TRBD1

CDR3: CASSLTRGPANTEAFF
DNA: TGTGCCAGCAGCTTGACGCGAGGCCCCGCGAACACTGAAGCTTTCTTT
size: -
V: TRBV3-1/TRBV3-2
J: TRBJ1-1
D: -

CDR3: CASSSPGAPYEQYF
DNA: TGTGCCAGCAGTTCCCCGGGAGCCCCCTACGAGCAGTACTTC
size: -
V: TRBV6-5
J: TRBJ2-7
D: -

CDR3: CASSLGLAGDTQYF
DNA: TGTGCCAGCAGCCTCGGACTAGCGGGAGATACGCAGTATTTT
size: -
V: TRBV9
J: TRBJ2-3
D: TRBD2

CDR3: CAWGQDSNQPQHF
DNA: TGTGCCTGGGGACAGGATAGCAATCAGCCCCAGCATTTT
size: -
V: TRBV30
J: TRBJ1-5
D: TRBD1

CDR3: CASSAQGNSYEQYF
DNA: TGTGCCAGCAGCGCCCAGGGGAACTCCTACGAGCAGTACTTC
size: few
V: TRBV9
J: TRBJ2-7
D: -

CDR3: CASSGLAGVGYNEQFF
DNA: TGTGCCAGCAGCGGGCTAGCGGGGGTAGGGTACAATGAGCAGTTCTTC
size: -
V: TRBV9
J: TRBJ2-1
D: TRBD2

CDR3: CASSARTSLSPRELFF
DNA: TGTGCCAGCAGCGCAAGGACTAGCCTGTCACCCCGGGAGCTGTTTTTT
size: once
V: TRBV13
J: TRBJ2-2
D: TRBD2

CDR3: CASSQTGGYNEQFF
DNA: TGCGCCAGCTCGCAGACAGGGGGGTACAATGAGCAGTTCTTC
size: -
V: TRBV5-1
J: TRBJ2-1
D: TRBD1

CDR3: CASSKPGALNEKLFF
DNA: TGTGCCAGCAGCAAGCCGGGAGCTTTGAATGAAAAACTGTTTTTT
size: -
V: TRBV5-4
J: TRBJ1-4
D: -

CDR3: CASSLAGHETQYF
DNA: TGTGCCAGCAGCTTAGCGGGACATGAGACCCAGTACTTC
size: -
V: TRBV11-1
J: TRBJ2-5
D: -